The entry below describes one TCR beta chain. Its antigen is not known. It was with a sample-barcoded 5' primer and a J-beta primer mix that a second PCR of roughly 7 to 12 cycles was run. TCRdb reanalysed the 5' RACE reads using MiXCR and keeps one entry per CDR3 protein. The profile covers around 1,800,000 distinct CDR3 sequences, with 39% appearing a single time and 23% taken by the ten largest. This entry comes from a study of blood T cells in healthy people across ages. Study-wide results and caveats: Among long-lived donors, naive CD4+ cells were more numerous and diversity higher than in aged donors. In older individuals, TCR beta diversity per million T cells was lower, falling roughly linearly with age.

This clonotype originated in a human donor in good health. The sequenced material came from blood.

CDR3 loop: CASSQDLGGYEQFF. In DNA, the CDR3 is TGTGCCAGCAGCCAAGATTTAGGGGGATATGAGCAGTTCTTC. The chain has TRBV3-1 and TRBJ2-1, with a weak D call TRBD1 (6 bases). With 0 bases removed from V and 8 bases from J, the gap between germline ends came to 11 bases. Germline values: CDR1 LGHDT, CDR2 YNNKEL (reference sequence). The length of the CDR3 is 14 residues.